This paragraph covers one T cell receptor (beta chain) sequence. Its antigen target is currently unknown. Base quality data are lacking; no much larger clone is found one base away. At the junction V is shortened by 1 base and J by 4 bases, with 13 bases in between. The CDR3 has 15 amino acids, counting the end cysteine and phenylalanine. CDR3 DNA is the only sequence kept; it has 45 bases, read in frame from the first base. According to the germline V gene, CDR1 reads SGHTA and CDR2 reads FQGNSA. Receptors were amplified or captured by PCR. The instrument was an Illumina HiSeq 4000. The TCR beta-chain CDR3 region of each patient was profiled by high-throughput sequencing. The original pipeline was this. CDR3 differences across clinicopathological groups were used to build a classifier for discriminating distant-metastatic papillary thyroid cancer patients. Repertoire diversity was assessed with the Shannon index, and tumor-blood repertoire similarity with the Morisita-Horn index. TCRdb reprocessing: public reads trimmed at Q25 with fastp, clones called with MiXCR, in-frame beta chains kept. TCRdb assigned the V and J calls; the authors' analysis was not used. This sample lists around 8,100 clones; roughly a quarter were detected once. The ten biggest clones cover less than 20% of the sample.

This entry is derived from a study of metastatic and nonmetastatic thyroid tumors (TCRdb year 2020). Regarding the research as a whole: Repertoires from peripheral blood and from tumor or nodule tissue samples of malignant and benign thyroid patients were compared. The full study reports these points: TCR beta diversity was reported as significantly higher in malignant tumors than in benign nodules, in both blood and tumor samples.

No patient had received any treatment before thyroid surgery. Patient clinical samples collected from about 2011 to 2018 were retrospectively analysed using T-cell receptor beta sequencing. Recombination linked TRBV7-2 to TRBJ2-5; the D region possibly corresponds to TRBD2 (6 bases align). The sequence was collected from a female donor with papillary thyroid cancer or a benign thyroid nodule (not recorded which). Some clones in this sample may be carry-over from other donors' samples. Source material: tumor tissue. The CDR3 region reads CASSLELPRGETQYF. The nucleotide sequence is TGTGCCAGCAGCTTAGAGCTGCCGCGGGGAGAGACCCAGTACTTC. Outside the CDR3, residues come from the reference TRBV7-2 and TRBJ2-5 proteins, so the full variable domain is: GAGVSQSPSNKVTEKGKDVELRCDPISGHTALYWYRQSLGQGLEFLIYFQGNSAPDKSGLPSDRFSAERTGGSVSTLTIQRTQQEDSAVYLCASSLELPRGETQYFGPGTRLLVL.